The T cell receptor beta chain described here comes from a study of CD8+CD57+ T cells in acquired aplastic anemia. Patients selected for sequencing had displayed CD8+CD57+ cell expansion by flow cytometry. Germline values: CDR1 LNHDA, CDR2 SQIVND (reference sequence). This CDR3 region has 14 residues. Researchers used genomic DNA as the template to profile TCR beta VDJ and CDR3. TCRdb reprocessed the reads with MiXCR, giving one entry per CDR3 protein. The table lists under 500,000 distinct CDR3 sequences, around 32% of them singletons, with about 0.8% in the top ten. A note on this clonotype: A read error may account for a junction end that differs from germline.

The sample was sorted CD4+, CD8+, or CD8+CD57+ T cells (not recorded which) from PBMCs. The clonotype comes from a human donor with aplastic anemia. This chain links TRBV19 with TRBJ1-2; D gene unclear. The CDR3: CASSTTQRNYGYTF. The CDR3 coding sequence is TGTGCCAGTAGTACCACACAGAGAAACTACGGCTACACCTTC.